This T cell receptor beta chain was sequenced during a study of vaccination effects on CD4 cells after COVID-19. On the study more broadly: Post-vaccine samples followed the second dose by a median of 72 days.

Assay used: immunoSEQ multiplex PCR; TCRdb lists only in-frame clones, some missing. The table lists about 30,000 clones, around 80% of them singletons. As regards this clone: Its antigen is unknown.

The ViraFEST assay expanded antigen-specific CD4+ T cells with viral peptide pools before sequencing. The culture ran for approximately nine days before CD4+ T cells were isolated. Each participant was given two doses of one vaccine (BNT162b2 or mRNA-1273). According to the study, vaccine recipients showed no prior SARS-CoV-2 infection and negative nucleocapsid antibodies. IL-2 medium took the place of half the medium on both days 3 and 7. Notes on the study in general: Early post-infection timepoints were missing from the study, which also had few convalescent patients.

Germline loops: CDR1 MNHNS, CDR2 SASEGT. V dropped 2 bases and J dropped 0 bases, with 8 bases sitting between them. This CDR3 contains 15 residues. The material was CD4+ T cells from PBMCs cultured with SARS-CoV-2 spike peptides, obtained after COVID-19 vaccination. The receptor comes from a human donor who received a COVID-19 vaccine. Some clones in this sample may be carry-over from other donors' samples. The chain links TRBV6-1 to TRBJ1-5, with D unclear. For the CDR3, the DNA is TGTGCCAGCAGTGAACTAGTGCATAGCAATCAGCCCCAGCATTTT. Its translation: CASSELVHSNQPQHF.